This T cell receptor (beta chain) was sequenced for a study of blood T cell repertoires in COVID-19. Study as a whole: Sites across the United States, Italy and Spain contributed samples from acute and convalescent COVID-19.

Germline trimming cut 4 bases from V and 6 bases from J; bases unmatched to any gene: 3. The CDR3 is 11 amino acids. In germline, CDR1 is DFQATT, CDR2 SNEGSKA (reference sequence). Authors' methods: Estimation of nucleated cell counts was performed using reference gene primer amplification. Generated by immunoSEQ multiplex PCR, the TCRdb table keeps only in-frame clones and is missing some. D and trimming were read from the DNA, whereas the V and J calls and clone size are those reported in that table. The table lists roughly 50,000 clones, approximately 80% of them singletons. This receptor was taken from a man aged 65 to 79 with acute or convalescent COVID-19. The genes are TRBV20-1 and TRBJ2-7, with 7 bases aligning to TRBD1. Material for sequencing was peripheral blood. The DNA for the CDR3 is TGCAGTGCTATAGACAGGGCCGAGCAGTACTTC. This codes for CSAIDRAEQYF.